These 25 T cell receptor beta chains were all obtained from the same sample, sequenced in a study of blood T cell repertoires in COVID-19 (dated by TCRdb to the early 2020s). The library was obtained by the immunoSEQ multiplex PCR assay. The immuneACCESS repertoire file appears here via TCRdb, limited to in-frame rearrangements. These files lack a portion of the clones; in checked studies, under half of the deficit traces to unresolved V genes, and the cause of the others is not known. The sample contains about 280,000 clones, roughly 90% of them found a single time. 2% to 2.5% of the sample is taken by the ten largest. The sample comprised peripheral blood. Receptors originate from a woman aged 50 to 60 who had recovered from COVID-19.

The gene calls are TRBV28 and TRBJ2-3, with no clear D. The CDR3 spans 18 residues. Trimming took 2 bases from V and 1 from J, leaving 19 bases between them. Germline assignment: CDR1 MDHEN and CDR2 SYDVKM. CDR3 DNA: TGTGCCAGCAGTTTACATCCCCGTGCCCACTCCGGCACAGATACGCAGTATTTT. This encodes CASSLHPRAHSGTDTQYF.

The gene calls are TRBV5-4 and TRBJ2-3, with D unclear. This CDR3 region has 14 residues. The germline CDR1 and CDR2 sequences are SGHNT and YYREEE (reference sequence). V was clipped by 4 bases and J by 4 bases, with 13 bases between them. CDR3 nucleotides: TGTGCCAGCAGCGCTGCCGTGGCAGCAGATACGCAGTATTTT. It encodes CASSAAVAADTQYF.

The chain has TRBV18 and TRBJ2-2; 8 nucleotides agree with TRBD1. Germline values: CDR1 KGHSH, CDR2 LQKENI. The CDR3 length is 17 residues. The V segment lost 3 bases and the J segment 5 bases; nucleotides outside the gene matches: 11. This CDR3 reads CASSPFFQGAKTGELFF. CDR3 nucleotide sequence: TGTGCCAGCTCACCTTTTTTTCAGGGGGCCAAGACCGGGGAGCTGTTTTTT.

This chain joins TRBV9 and TRBJ2-5; TRBD2 is a possible D gene (6 bases). V dropped 3 bases and J dropped 2 bases, with 11 bases sitting between them. Germline lookup yields CDR1 SGDLS and CDR2 YYNGEE. This CDR3 has 14 amino acids. Written as DNA, the CDR3 is TGTGCCAGCAGCGGCGGGGCCCCGCAAGAGACCCAGTACTTC. It specifies CASSGGAPQETQYF.

The chain uses TRBV3-1 (or the pseudogene TRBV3-2) and TRBJ1-1; D possibly corresponds to TRBD1 (6 bases). The CDR3 spans 12 residues. The germline CDR1 and CDR2 sequences are LGHDT and YNNKEL (reference sequence). Trimming shortened V by 6 bases and J by 8 bases, and 13 bases separated the two germline ends. CDR3 in amino acids: CASRQGQAEAFF. Written as DNA, the CDR3 is TGTGCCAGCAGACAGGGTCAGGCGGAAGCTTTCTTT.

V is TRBV28 and J is TRBJ2-1, with 10 bases identical to TRBD2. The CDR3 consists of 15 residues. Germline V gene data show CDR1 as MDHEN and CDR2 as SYDVKM. J was trimmed by 5 bases and V by 4 bases; bases with no gene match: 5. This CDR3 is CASSSSGLADNEQFF. DNA for the CDR3: TGTGCCAGCAGTTCGTCTGGACTAGCGGACAATGAGCAGTTCTTC.

This clone came up once. The gene calls are TRBV5-1 and TRBJ1-4; tentative D call: TRBD1 (5 bases). Germline-derived CDR1 and CDR2 are SGHRS and YFSETQ. V lost 4 bases to trimming and J lost 2 bases, with 12 bases between them. The CDR3 contains 15 residues. CDR3 nucleotide sequence: TGCGCCAGCAGCATAGGACAAGCCACTAATGAAAAACTGTTTTTT. Protein product: CASSIGQATNEKLFF. The variable domain in full, with the rest retrieved from reference TRBV5-1 and TRBJ1-4, is KAGVTQTPRYLIKTRGQQVTLSCSPISGHRSVSWYQQTPGQGLQFLFEYFSETQRNKGNFPGRFSGRQFSNSRSEMNVSTLELGDSALYLCASSIGQATNEKLFFGSGTQLSVL.

The chain has TRBV28 and TRBJ2-1; TRBD2 aligns across 14 bases. V was pared by 5 bases and J by 8 bases, with 5 bases of the junction left unmatched. This CDR3 is built from 15 residues. Germline values: CDR1 MDHEN, CDR2 SYDVKM. The CDR3 reads CASSKGLAGEDEQFF. The CDR3, as DNA: TGTGCCAGCAGTAAGGGACTAGCGGGAGAGGATGAGCAGTTCTTC.

V and J are TRBV30 and TRBJ2-3, with D possibly being TRBD1 (6 bases). The length of the CDR3 is 13 residues. The germline V gene encodes CDR1 GTSNPN and CDR2 SVGIG (reference sequence). The germline V and J ends were trimmed by 2 bases and 6 bases, with 12 bases remaining between them. The CDR3 DNA reads TGTGCCTGGAGTTTCTACAGGGATGATACGCAGTATTTT. It encodes CAWSFYRDDTQYF. Full variable domain (outside the CDR3, taken from reference TRBV30 and TRBJ2-3): SQTIHQWPATLVQPVGSPLSLECTVEGTSNPNLYWYRQAAGRGLQLLFYSVGIGQISSEVPQNLSASRPQDRQFILSSKKLLLSDSGFYLCAWSFYRDDTQYFGPGTRLTVL.

The chain is built from TRBV12-5 and TRBJ1-1; D is undetermined. This CDR3 is built from 13 residues. The germline V and J ends were trimmed by 9 bases and 2 bases, with 13 bases remaining between them. From germline, CDR1 is LGHNT and CDR2 FRNRAP. This chain's CDR3 is CASTRRGNTEAFF. CDR3 nucleotides: TGTGCTAGCACACGCCGGGGAAACACTGAAGCTTTCTTT. The variable domain in full, completed from reference TRBV12-5 and TRBJ1-1, reads DARVTQTPRHKVTEMGQEVTMRCQPILGHNTVFWYRQTMMQGLELLAYFRNRAPLDDSGMPKDRFSAEMPDATLATLKIQPSEPRDSAVYFCASTRRGNTEAFFGQGTRLTVV.

The rearrangement uses TRBV24-1 and TRBJ2-1; tentative D call: TRBD2 (5 bases). The CDR3 runs 14 residues. The V gene's germline CDR1 is KGHDR and CDR2 SFDVKD. Trimming pared 5 bases from V and 4 bases from J, leaving 11 bases between. The CDR3 DNA is TGTGCCACCAGTGGACGGGAATATTACAATGAGCAGTTCTTC. Residues: CATSGREYYNEQFF.

The V call is TRBV2, the J call TRBJ1-2; 8 positions agree with TRBD1. The junction had 4 bases not matched to a gene; V was cut back by 1 base and J by 6 bases. The CDR3 has 14 amino acids. From germline, CDR1 is SNHLY and CDR2 FYNNEI. CDR3 sequence (DNA): TGTGCCAGCAGTGAAGGCAGGGGGCTGAATGGCTACACCTTC. It is translated as CASSEGRGLNGYTF.

This chain links TRBV29-1 with TRBJ2-2; TRBD2 matches at 11 bases. Germline CDR1 reads SQVTM; CDR2 reads ANQGSEA. Trimming at V came to 7 bases and at J to 8 bases, leaving 12 bases not matched to a gene. This CDR3 has 15 residues. CDR3 sequence: CSASGTSGRTGELFF. The DNA for the CDR3 is TGCAGCGCCAGCGGGACTAGCGGCCGAACGGGGGAGCTGTTTTTT.

The chain carries TRBV7-8 and TRBJ1-5; D uncertain. The ends were cut back, 4 bases at V and 6 bases at J, with 16 bases in the middle. The germline gives CDR1 SGHVS, CDR2 FQNEAQ. The CDR3 contains 15 residues. The CDR3 region is CASSSRSGGFQPQHF. The CDR3 bases are TGTGCCAGCAGCTCACGGTCGGGCGGGTTTCAGCCCCAGCATTTT. Supplemented by reference TRBV7-8 and TRBJ1-5, the full variable domain reads GAGVSQSPRYKVAKRGQDVALRCDPISGHVSLFWYQQALGQGPEFLTYFQNEAQLDKSGLPSDRFFAERPEGSVSTLKIQRTQQEDSAVYLCASSSRSGGFQPQHFGDGTRLSIL.

This chain uses TRBV4-1 with TRBJ2-1, with a weak D call TRBD2 (5 bases). Looked up from germline, CDR1 is MGHRA and CDR2 is YSYEKL. V lost 0 bases, J lost 7 bases, and 22 bases lay in between. The CDR3 is 18 residues long. The CDR3 bases are TGCGCCAGCAGCCAAGACCCTCGTAGCCCCTCGTCGGGGAATGAGCAGTTCTTC. The encoded protein is CASSQDPRSPSSGNEQFF.

This chain connects TRBV6-2 or TRBV6-3 to TRBJ1-1; D not resolved. V shed 2 bases and J shed 1 base, with 20 bases lying between them. The germline V gene encodes CDR1 MNHEY and CDR2 SVGEGT. The CDR3 loop spans 18 amino acids. The CDR3 DNA reads as TGTGCCAGCAGTTACGAACCTGCAGAGGTTCCGGCGAACACTGAAGCTTTCTTT. It encodes CASSYEPAEVPANTEAFF.

The chain is built from TRBV18 and TRBJ2-6; 9 bases match TRBD1. The J segment lost 1 base and the V segment lost 3 bases, leaving 4 bases of the junction unmatched. There are 17 residues in the CDR3. Germline loops: CDR1 KGHSH, CDR2 LQKENI. The chain's CDR3 is CASSPGTGSSGANVLTF. The DNA of the CDR3 is TGTGCCAGCTCACCTGGGACAGGGTCATCTGGGGCCAACGTCCTGACTTTC.

This clone was detected only once. This chain uses TRBV5-4 with TRBJ2-2; possible D gene TRBD2, 5 bases. With 2 bases removed from V and 5 bases from J, the gap between germline ends came to 19 bases. The CDR3 length is 17 residues. Germline V gene sequence: CDR1 SGHNT, CDR2 YYREEE (reference sequence). The CDR3 loop is CASSFSVSAPRTGELFF. The CDR3 DNA follows: TGTGCCAGCAGCTTTTCGGTTAGCGCCCCTAGGACCGGGGAGCTGTTTTTT.

This rearrangement joins TRBV27 to TRBJ1-5; 7 nucleotides match TRBD1. V gave up 3 bases and J gave up 4 bases; unmatched junction bases: 6. The CDR3 is 15 amino acids. CDR1 MNHEY and CDR2 SMNVEV come from the germline V gene (reference sequence). The CDR3 DNA is TGTGCCAGCAGTTTGAACAGGGGCCCTAATCAGCCCCAGCATTTT. This sequence encodes CASSLNRGPNQPQHF.

V gene TRBV10-3 combines with J gene TRBJ1-1; 11 positions match TRBD1. The CDR3 sequence is 15 residues long. The ends lost 6 bases at V and 1 base at J; junction bases unmatched: 4. The germline gives CDR1 ENHRY, CDR2 SYGVKD. The CDR3 DNA is TGTGCCATCAGGGGGACAGGGGGTGCGAACACTGAAGCTTTCTTT. It translates to CAIRGTGGANTEAFF.

The chain links TRBV4-3 to TRBJ1-2; a possible D gene is TRBD1 (6 bases). Germline lookup yields CDR1 LGHNA and CDR2 YSLEER. Trimming pared 0 bases from V and 2 bases from J, leaving 13 bases between. The CDR3 length is 16 residues. The CDR3 region has the DNA TGCGCCAGCAGCCAAGATTGGGCCACAGGGAACTATGGCTACACCTTC. Translating it yields CASSQDWATGNYGYTF.

This clone was seen a few times. The CDR3 region has the DNA TGCGCCAGCAGCTTTACCAGGGGGATGAACACTGAAGCTTTCTTT. This sequence encodes CASSFTRGMNTEAFF. The V gene is TRBV5-1, the J gene TRBJ1-1, with TRBD1 matching 7 bases. Germline CDR1 reads SGHRS; CDR2 reads YFSETQ. The CDR3 consists of 15 residues. After removal of 2 bases from V and 0 bases from J, the junction contained 4 bases not matched to a gene.

About this clone itself: A read error may account for a junction end that differs from germline. The V call is TRBV5-1, the J call TRBJ2-7; a possible D gene is TRBD1 (5 bases). From germline, CDR1 is SGHRS and CDR2 YFSETQ. The CDR3 spans 15 residues. CDR3 in amino acids: CASGLARGHSYEQYF. CDR3 in DNA: TGCGCCAGCGGCTTGGCAAGGGGTCACTCCTACGAGCAGTACTTC.

The chain joins TRBV6-2 or TRBV6-3 to TRBJ2-7; TRBD2 matches 7 bases. Germline loops: CDR1 MNHEY, CDR2 SVGEGT. The CDR3 extends over 18 amino acids. The J segment lost 3 bases and the V segment lost 3 bases, leaving 17 bases of the junction unmatched. The CDR3 DNA reads TGTGCCAGCAGTTATTCACGTGGGTACCGGGACTACAACTACGAGCAGTACTTC. This encodes CASSYSRGYRDYNYEQYF.

The chain recombines TRBV28 with TRBJ1-1; the D is unclear. Germline V lookup: CDR1 MDHEN, CDR2 SYDVKM. Trimming took off 2 bases at V and 5 bases at J, with 12 bases between the two ends. This CDR3 spans 14 amino acids. CDR3 protein: CASSLAQGGTEAFF. The CDR3 bases are TGTGCCAGCAGTTTAGCCCAAGGAGGGACTGAAGCTTTCTTT.